This record concerns one TCR beta chain sequence. Its recognized antigen is unknown. One base away there is no much larger clone; base qualities are not given. The data stem from a study of PD-L1 blockade in urothelial cancer (dated by TCRdb to the late 2010s). For the study in its entirety: All patients started therapy in about 2014 and received atezolizumab 1,200 mg intravenously every 3 weeks. Twenty-nine patients had pretreatment blood TCR-seq, roughly 24 had at least one posttreatment blood collection, and roughly 24 had tumor TCR-seq. TCR sequencing covered pretreatment tumor samples and matched, serially collected peripheral blood taken before and after atezolizumab treatment. Blood samples gave a median of approximately 150,000 T cells and 77,000 or so unique TCRs, with a median clonality of roughly 0.08. In the same patients, pretreatment tumors underwent whole exome sequencing and RNA sequencing in addition to TCR sequencing. Fewer than ten patients achieved durable clinical benefit and some 21 did not. About 90% of the 29 patients were males with bladder-origin urothelial cancer, and about 65% of the 29 reported a prior smoking history. Durable clinical benefit was defined as progression-free survival longer than 6 months, and TCR features were also tested against progression-free and overall survival. An ECOG performance status of 0 or 1 was recorded for the patients, and 0 to 3 prior chemotherapy regimens had been received by the patients. Blood samples were analyzed at two time points: 3 weeks after treatment start (second dose) and 6 weeks after treatment start. The study was an exploratory multi-omic analysis of somatic, immune and clinical correlates of response to PD-L1 blockade with atezolizumab in urothelial cancer. Study-wide conclusions, independent of this receptor: Improved progression-free and overall survival was associated with having pretreatment peripheral blood TCR clonality below the median. Among patients with durable benefit, tumor-associated TCR clones showed greater expansion in peripheral blood 3 weeks after treatment started (n of about 21, p = 0.022). Because of the small sample size (n ≈ 28) and the many exploratory analyses performed, the results are intended to be regarded as hypothesis-generating.

Each PCR received spiked-in synthetic TCR analog templates so that absolute template abundance could be estimated from read counts. The immunoSEQ assay was used to amplify TCRbeta CDR3 regions from genomic DNA with bias-controlled V and J gene primers. Rearranged TCRbeta segments were sequenced at approximately 20X coverage. On the study's bioinformatics: Clustering was used to correct sequencing errors, and CDR3s were annotated against IMGT so that V, D and J genes could be assigned. Out-of-frame and stop-codon sequences were excluded, and only productive TCRbeta rearrangements were used in downstream analyses. Clonality was computed as one minus Shannon entropy normalized by the log of the number of unique productive sequences. Clones differing between time points or between blood and tumor were identified by Fisher's exact test with Benjamini-Hochberg correction at adjusted p below 0.01. Here the immuneACCESS table is served through TCRdb, limited to in-frame sequences with V and J called. Missing clones are a known gap in these copies; in checked studies unresolved V genes cover under half, and the rest lacks a known reason. Clone size and V and J calls were adopted from that table, with D and trimming inferred from the DNA. The sample contains 27,000 or so clones, around 86% of them found a single time. The biggest ten clones account for 1.5% to 2% of the sample.

The cohort included about 27 patients with locally advanced or metastatic urothelial carcinoma who were treated at Memorial Sloan Kettering on a trial protocol. Peripheral blood mononuclear cells were collected from each patient pretreatment and during treatment, giving between 1 and 8 total time points per patient. The Qiagen DNeasy Blood extraction kit was used to purify genomic DNA from total PBMCs and tumor samples. PBMCs were collected pretreatment and during treatment and were isolated and stored as previously described. V loses 2 bases, J loses 5 bases, and the germline ends lie 15 bases apart. The CDR3, cysteine through phenylalanine, is 15 amino acids long. Only CDR3 DNA is held: 45 bases, read in frame from base 1. Looking up the germline V gene yields CDR1 SGHTA and CDR2 FQGNSA.

The sequence was collected from a man aged 50 to 60 with urothelial cancer. Recombination linked TRBV7-2 to TRBJ1-2, and the D gene may be TRBD1, 5 bases matching. Sequenced here: PBMCs, sampled around atezolizumab (anti-PD-L1) treatment. This receptor has the CDR3 CASSLPGREGYGYTF. The nucleotides are TGTGCCAGCAGCTTACCCGGACGGGAGGGGTATGGCTACACCTTC.